The rows below give T cell receptor beta chains drawn from one sample of a study of blood T cells in healthy people across ages. TCRdb ran MiXCR on the 5' RACE reads and lists one entry per CDR3 protein. The sample yields under 1,000,000 distinct CDR3 sequences, around 36% seen once. Specimen: blood. Every receptor here comes from a man aged 18 to 30 in good health. Both conserved end residues are part of each CDR3. A D gene is named only where the DNA matches it firmly. Size is omitted from some rows. Given values are once, few, many or a class for expanded clones.

d_call: .
j_call: TRBJ2-6
clone_size: few
v_call: TRBV20-1
cdr3_aa: CSAPQRGSGANVLTF
cdr3_nt: TGCAGTGCTCCTCAGAGGGGCAGTGGGGCCAACGTCCTGACTTTC

d_call: .
j_call: TRBJ2-5
clone_size: few
v_call: TRBV5-4
cdr3_aa: CASSSKGFQETQYF
cdr3_nt: TGTGCCAGCAGCTCTAAAGGATTCCAAGAGACCCAGTACTTC

d_call: TRBD2
j_call: TRBJ2-5
clone_size: .
v_call: TRBV27
cdr3_aa: CASSRLAGGRETQYF
cdr3_nt: TGTGCCAGCAGTCGACTAGCGGGAGGGCGGGAGACCCAGTACTTC

d_call: TRBD1
j_call: TRBJ1-1
clone_size: .
v_call: TRBV6-6
cdr3_aa: CASRTDRGEAFF
cdr3_nt: TGTGCCAGCAGGACAGACAGGGGCGAAGCTTTCTTT

d_call: .
j_call: TRBJ2-5
clone_size: many
v_call: TRBV11-2
cdr3_aa: CASSLDWETQYF
cdr3_nt: TGTGCCAGCAGCTTAGATTGGGAGACCCAGTACTTC

d_call: .
j_call: TRBJ2-5
clone_size: .
v_call: TRBV7-2
cdr3_aa: CASSQVTSDRGTQYF
cdr3_nt: TGTGCCAGCAGCCAGGTAACGTCTGACCGAGGGACCCAGTACTTC

d_call: .
j_call: TRBJ2-1
clone_size: many
v_call: TRBV20-1
cdr3_aa: CSARGGGGREQFF
cdr3_nt: TGCAGTGCTAGAGGAGGGGGGGGCCGTGAGCAGTTCTTC

d_call: .
j_call: TRBJ1-1
clone_size: .
v_call: TRBV20-1
cdr3_aa: CSTSRKYSGSVDTEAFF
cdr3_nt: TGCAGTACTAGTCGTAAATACTCGGGGTCGGTAGACACTGAAGCTTTCTTT

d_call: .
j_call: TRBJ1-2
clone_size: .
v_call: TRBV9
cdr3_aa: CASRRTGYGYTF
cdr3_nt: TGTGCCAGCAGGCGCACGGGGTATGGCTACACCTTC

d_call: .
j_call: TRBJ2-3
clone_size: .
v_call: TRBV3-1
cdr3_aa: CASSPSKHGGTDTQYF
cdr3_nt: TGTGCCAGCAGCCCATCCAAACACGGGGGAACAGATACGCAGTATTTT

d_call: .
j_call: TRBJ2-7
clone_size: .
v_call: TRBV9
cdr3_aa: CASSVAGTGLYEQYF
cdr3_nt: TGTGCCAGCAGCGTAGCTGGGACGGGGCTCTACGAGCAGTACTTC

d_call: .
j_call: TRBJ2-1
clone_size: .
v_call: TRBV20-1
cdr3_aa: CSAKERGDHNEQFF
cdr3_nt: TGCAGTGCTAAGGAACGTGGTGATCACAATGAGCAGTTCTTC

d_call: TRBD1
j_call: TRBJ2-1
clone_size: .
v_call: TRBV20-1
cdr3_aa: CSAEPRTGSAEQFF
cdr3_nt: TGCAGTGCTGAACCCCGGACAGGGTCGGCCGAGCAGTTCTTC

d_call: .
j_call: TRBJ2-1
clone_size: .
v_call: TRBV7-3
cdr3_aa: CASSLGAHNEQFF
cdr3_nt: TGTGCCAGCAGCTTGGGGGCTCACAATGAGCAGTTCTTC

d_call: .
j_call: TRBJ1-1
clone_size: .
v_call: TRBV12-3/TRBV12-4
cdr3_aa: CASSLDPGGEAFF
cdr3_nt: TGTGCCAGCAGTTTAGACCCGGGGGGTGAAGCTTTCTTT

d_call: .
j_call: TRBJ2-2
clone_size: few
v_call: TRBV20-1
cdr3_aa: CSARDPLSRTGELFF
cdr3_nt: TGCAGTGCTAGAGATCCCCTAAGCCGCACCGGGGAGCTGTTTTTT

d_call: .
j_call: TRBJ1-2
clone_size: .
v_call: TRBV7-2
cdr3_aa: CASSLGLSRSYGYTF
cdr3_nt: TGTGCCAGCAGCTTAGGTCTCAGTCGGAGCTATGGCTACACCTTC

d_call: .
j_call: TRBJ2-1
clone_size: .
v_call: TRBV14
cdr3_aa: CASSSRGALRGEQFF
cdr3_nt: TGTGCCAGCAGCTCCCGGGGGGCCCTCCGGGGTGAGCAGTTCTTC

d_call: .
j_call: TRBJ2-4
clone_size: .
v_call: TRBV6-6
cdr3_aa: CASSGGGVLQYF
cdr3_nt: TGTGCCAGTTCGGGTGGGGGAGTACTTCAGTACTTC

d_call: TRBD2
j_call: TRBJ2-1
clone_size: once
v_call: TRBV7-6
cdr3_aa: CASSRRGLAGVYNEQFF
cdr3_nt: TGTGCCAGCAGCCGACGAGGCCTAGCGGGAGTATACAATGAGCAGTTCTTC

d_call: .
j_call: TRBJ2-5
clone_size: .
v_call: TRBV5-1
cdr3_aa: CASRGVQETQYF
cdr3_nt: TGCGCCAGCAGGGGCGTACAAGAGACCCAGTACTTC

d_call: .
j_call: TRBJ2-5
clone_size: .
v_call: TRBV5-1
cdr3_aa: CASSVEWGSPYF
cdr3_nt: TGCGCCAGCAGCGTCGAATGGGGGTCCCCGTACTTC

d_call: .
j_call: TRBJ1-2
clone_size: .
v_call: TRBV6-6
cdr3_aa: CASSFTTVNYGYTF
cdr3_nt: TGTGCCAGCAGTTTCACGACAGTTAACTATGGCTACACCTTC

d_call: .
j_call: TRBJ2-1
clone_size: .
v_call: TRBV27
cdr3_aa: CASSLQTALPEQFF
cdr3_nt: TGTGCCAGCAGTCTCCAGACAGCACTCCCTGAGCAGTTCTTC

d_call: .
j_call: TRBJ1-2
clone_size: few
v_call: TRBV19
cdr3_aa: CASSTTAVVDGYTF
cdr3_nt: TGTGCCAGTAGTACCACCGCCGTTGTGGATGGCTACACCTTC

d_call: .
j_call: TRBJ2-7
clone_size: few
v_call: TRBV28
cdr3_aa: CASSIRGPTYEQYF
cdr3_nt: TGTGCCAGCAGCATTAGAGGACCCACCTACGAGCAGTACTTC

d_call: .
j_call: TRBJ2-3
clone_size: .
v_call: TRBV7-3
cdr3_aa: CASSLLGARDTQYF
cdr3_nt: TGTGCCAGCAGCTTATTAGGGGCGCGAGATACGCAGTATTTT